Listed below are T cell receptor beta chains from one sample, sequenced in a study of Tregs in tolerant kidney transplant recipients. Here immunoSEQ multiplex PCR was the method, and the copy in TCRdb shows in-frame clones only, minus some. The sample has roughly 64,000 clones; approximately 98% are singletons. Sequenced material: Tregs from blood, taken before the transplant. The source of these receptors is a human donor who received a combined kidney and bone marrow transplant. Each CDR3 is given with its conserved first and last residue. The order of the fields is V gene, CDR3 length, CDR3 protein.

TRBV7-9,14,CASSLIQGETEQYF
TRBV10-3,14,CAISESIRAYEQYF
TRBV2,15,CASSSMQEKGNTIYF
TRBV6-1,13,CASSRDRADEQYF
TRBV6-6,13,CASRAREGEKLFF
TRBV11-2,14,CASSLTGDHSPLHF
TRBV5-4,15,CASSLKVGVVIEAFF
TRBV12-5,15,CASGLSPTGSGGYTF
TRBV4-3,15,CASSLGTSGTNEQFF
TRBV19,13,CASNRGRDYGYTF
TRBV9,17,CASSVTPGQGTGNTIYF
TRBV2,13,CASATDGDQPQHF
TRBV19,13,CASSRQENYGYTF
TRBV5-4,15,CASSLGQQKGTEAFF
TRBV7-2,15,CASSLAGQGYSPLHF
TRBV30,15,CAWSALYRGGTEAFF
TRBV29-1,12,CSAQGVGYGYTF
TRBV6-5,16,CASSYSWSLAGNEQFF
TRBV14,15,CASSRAGTGVRGYTF
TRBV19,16,CASSLTAGARTDTQYF
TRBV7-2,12,CASSATDYGYTF
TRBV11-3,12,CASSETGYEQYF
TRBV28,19,CASSFPETGFSSYNSPLHF
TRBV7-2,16,CASSLVGGGTGGGYTF
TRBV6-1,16,CASSVAAGSGTDTQYF
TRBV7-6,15,CASSLVGTPYNEQFF
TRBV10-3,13,CAITQGQFYGYTF
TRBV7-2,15,CASSGGGVLHSPLHF
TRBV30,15,CAWRPPGRPNEKLFF
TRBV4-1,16,CASSRRTSAGSYEQYF
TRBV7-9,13,CASRDRLEETQYF
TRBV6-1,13,CASSEDASHGYTF
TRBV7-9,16,CASSFMRLAVNNEQFF
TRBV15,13,CATSRAPQETQYF
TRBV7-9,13,CASRGQGYYGYTF
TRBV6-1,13,CASNRGLGNTIYF
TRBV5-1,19,CASSLAWQGGINMNTEAFF
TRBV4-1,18,CASSPLPRGASSGNTIYF
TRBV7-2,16,CASSLATSIRGNEQFF
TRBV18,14,CASSPTPGDTEAFF
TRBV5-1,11,CASSDRTGYTF
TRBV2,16,CASSEPVAGGTGELFF
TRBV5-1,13,CASSLGLQETQYF
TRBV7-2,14,CASSLSGSSYEQYF
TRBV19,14,CASSILSGQSEAFF
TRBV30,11,CATTGFEKLFF
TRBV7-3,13,CASSQGTDYGYTF
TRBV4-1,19,CASSQDPELMGHRPYEQYF
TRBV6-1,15,CASREAQGTGNTIYF
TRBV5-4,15,CASSLGTGPRYTQYF
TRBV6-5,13,CASSETRDTEAFF
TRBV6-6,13,CASKGTTSYEQYF